The 26 T cell receptor beta chains presented below share a single source sample, sequenced in a study of cytomegalovirus exposure and HLA in healthy donors. PCR involved 60 Vbeta and 13 Jbeta primers. Clones were sequenced by immunoSEQ multiplex PCR, and TCRdb holds only the in-frame ones, with some missing. The sample has 85,000 to 130,000 clones; roughly four fifths are singletons. The sample taken for sequencing was PBMCs. All receptors come from a middle-aged man in good health and CMV-seronegative.

V gene TRBV7-6 combines with J gene TRBJ2-5, with TRBD2 matching 7 bases. Losses at the gene ends were 2 bases for V and 7 bases for J; bases not matched to a gene: 7. This CDR3 is built from 14 residues. The germline V gene encodes CDR1 SGHVS and CDR2 FNYEAQ. CDR3 nucleotides: TGTGCCAGCAGCTTATGGACGGGGGAGGGGACCCAGTACTTC. It specifies CASSLWTGEGTQYF.

The chain employs TRBV19 and TRBJ2-2; a weak D match, TRBD1 (6 bases). This CDR3 has 16 residues. The V gene lost 4 bases and the J gene lost 3 bases, with 15 bases spanning the gap. Germline lookup yields CDR1 LNHDA and CDR2 SQIVND (reference sequence). The DNA of the CDR3 is TGTGCCAGTAGTAATGGGGGCTGGTTAGACACCGGGGAGCTGTTTTTT. Its translation: CASSNGGWLDTGELFF.

Turning to this clone: The junction departs from the called germline gene at one end, perhaps through a read error. J is TRBJ1-1 and V is TRBV7-9; D is unresolved. This CDR3 is 16 amino acids long. The germline V gene encodes CDR1 SEHNR and CDR2 FQNEAQ (reference sequence). The CDR3 protein is CASTHGPGNGNAEAFF. The CDR3 DNA reads as TGTGCCAGCACCCACGGACCCGGAAACGGGAACGCTGAAGCTTTCTTT.

This clone occurred once. The V gene is TRBV19, the J gene TRBJ1-2, with 7 bases that match TRBD1. CDR1 is LNHDA and CDR2 is SQIVND in the germline V gene (reference sequence). The junction had 17 bases not matched to a gene; V was cut back by 6 bases and J by 13 bases. The CDR3 is 14 residues long. CDR3 region: CASSLPPPGQPATF. In DNA form, the CDR3 reads TGTGCCAGTAGCCTCCCACCCCCGGGACAGCCAGCCACCTTC.

The gene calls are TRBV29-1 and TRBJ2-4, with TRBD1 as a possible D gene (5 bases). CDR3 length: 13 residues. Deletions cut 7 bases from V and 8 bases from J, with 18 bases between. The germline CDR1 and CDR2 sequences are SQVTM and ANQGSEA. In nucleotides, the CDR3 is TGCAGCGCCGAGCTTTATGAAGGGGACATTCAGTACTTC. It specifies CSAELYEGDIQYF.

This chain links TRBV7-2 with TRBJ2-7; D perhaps matches TRBD2 (5 bases). Germline loops: CDR1 SGHTA, CDR2 FQGNSA. Trimming stripped 1 base from V and 4 bases from J, with 8 bases between. This CDR3 comprises 13 residues. CDR3 sequence reads: CASSLGGYYEQYF. For the CDR3, the DNA is TGTGCCAGCAGCTTAGGAGGGTATTACGAGCAGTACTTC.

V is TRBV4-3 and J is TRBJ1-6, with 9 bases aligning to TRBD1. From germline, CDR1 is LGHNA and CDR2 YSLEER. The junction had 5 bases not matched to a gene; V was cut back by 1 base and J by 7 bases. CDR3 length: 16 amino acids. CDR3 sequence (DNA): TGCGCCAGCAGCCAAGGAGCCGGGACAGGGAATTCACCCCTCCACTTT. It encodes CASSQGAGTGNSPLHF.

The V and J genes are TRBV11-2 and TRBJ2-3; D is possibly TRBD2 (6 bases). Germline V gene lookup returns CDR1 SGHAT and CDR2 FQNNGV. CDR3 length equals 14 residues. Trimming pared 6 bases from V and 2 bases from J, leaving 12 bases between. The CDR3 loop is CASSFGGYTDTQYF. The CDR3 DNA reads as TGTGCCAGCAGTTTCGGGGGTTACACAGATACGCAGTATTTT.

The chain joins TRBV19 to TRBJ1-2; D gene ambiguous. The V end was cut by 8 bases, the J end by 4 bases, with 5 bases between. Germline V gene sequence: CDR1 LNHDA, CDR2 SQIVND (reference sequence). This CDR3 contains 10 residues. CDR3 residues: CASRGYGYTF. The CDR3 DNA is TGTGCCAGTCGGGGCTATGGCTACACCTTC. Looking up the rest from reference TRBV19 and TRBJ1-2 gives the full variable domain: DGGITQSPKYLFRKEGQNVTLSCEQNLNHDAMYWYRQDPGQGLRLIYYSQIVNDFQKGDIAEGYSVSREKKESFPLTVTSAQKNPTAFYLCASRGYGYTFGSGTRLTVV.

This sequence joins TRBV5-1 and TRBJ1-1; 7 bases map to TRBD1. The CDR3 is 15 amino acids. Germline-derived CDR1 and CDR2 are SGHRS and YFSETQ. V shed 4 bases and J 5 bases; nucleotides not matched to a gene: 11. The CDR3 DNA follows: TGCGCCAGCAGCCCTCTGCCGGACAGGTTTACTGAAGCTTTCTTT. The encoded protein is CASSPLPDRFTEAFF. Variable domain in full (rest from reference TRBV5-1 and TRBJ1-1): KAGVTQTPRYLIKTRGQQVTLSCSPISGHRSVSWYQQTPGQGLQFLFEYFSETQRNKGNFPGRFSGRQFSNSRSEMNVSTLELGDSALYLCASSPLPDRFTEAFFGQGTRLTVV.

The CDR3 is CASRSQGGEQPQHF. In nucleotides, the CDR3 is TGTGCCAGCCGTTCCCAGGGAGGGGAACAGCCCCAGCATTTT. This chain joins TRBV19 and TRBJ1-5, with D possibly TRBD1 on 5 matching bases. Germline V gene lookup returns CDR1 LNHDA and CDR2 SQIVND (reference sequence). The ends were cut back, 9 bases at V and 7 bases at J, with 19 bases in the middle. This CDR3 region has 14 residues.

This clone occurred a few times. V gene TRBV11-3 combines with J gene TRBJ2-2; TRBD1 aligns across 8 bases. The CDR3 runs to 14 residues. V lost 5 bases to trimming and J lost 6 bases; unmatched junction nucleotides: 5. Germline V gene lookup returns CDR1 SGHNT and CDR2 YENEEA. As DNA, the CDR3 is TGTGCCAGCAGCCCCAGGGGGCTCGCCGGGGAGCTGTTTTTT. Its protein product is CASSPRGLAGELFF.

The rearrangement links TRBV2 to TRBJ2-7; D not certain. Germline values: CDR1 SNHLY, CDR2 FYNNEI. Deletions cut 4 bases from V and 4 bases from J, with 5 bases between. The length of the CDR3 is 11 residues. CDR3 nucleotides: TGTGCCAGCAGTGCAGGTTACGAGCAGTACGTC. Its translation: CASSAGYEQYV.

The chain links TRBV19 to TRBJ1-2; D is ambiguous. The germline V gene encodes CDR1 LNHDA and CDR2 SQIVND (reference sequence). The CDR3 runs to 12 residues. V shed 2 bases and J shed 4 bases, with 5 bases lying between them. The CDR3 region has the DNA TGTGCCAGTAGTATAAACAGCTATGGCTACACCTTC. This sequence encodes CASSINSYGYTF.

This sequence joins TRBV19 and TRBJ2-2, with TRBD2 matching 7 bases. V lost 7 bases, J lost 2 bases, and 4 bases stayed unmatched. Germline V CDR1 and CDR2: LNHDA, SQIVND (reference sequence). The CDR3 spans 14 residues. The CDR3 sequence: CASTGLVNTGELFF. As DNA, the CDR3 is TGTGCCAGTACAGGACTAGTAAACACCGGGGAGCTGTTTTTT.

The chain combines TRBV5-6 with TRBJ1-3; maybe TRBD1 (5 bases). There are 12 residues in the CDR3. The V end lost 4 bases, the J end lost 14 bases, and 16 bases lay between the germline ends. Germline-derived CDR1 and CDR2 are SGHDT and YYEEEE. The DNA for the CDR3 is TGTGCCAGCAGCGCGGGACGGCTTTCCTTATATTTT. It translates to CASSAGRLSLYF. Using reference TRBV5-6 and TRBJ1-3 for the parts outside the CDR3, the full variable domain is DAGVTQSPTHLIKTRGQQVTLRCSPKSGHDTVSWYQQALGQGPQFIFQYYEEEERQRGNFPDRFSGHQFPNYSSELNVNALLLGDSALYLCASSAGRLSLYFGEGSWLTVV.

This chain connects TRBV19 to TRBJ2-1; 10 nucleotides line up with TRBD1. The CDR3 runs to 15 residues. Germline values: CDR1 LNHDA, CDR2 SQIVND (reference sequence). The ends lost 3 bases at V and 7 bases at J; junction bases unmatched: 6. Written as DNA, the CDR3 is TGTGCCAGTAGTATTCGGCAGGACAGGGGGAATGAGCAGTTCTTC. It is translated as CASSIRQDRGNEQFF.

The chain joins TRBV27 to TRBJ2-5, with D uncertain. Germline V gives CDR1 MNHEY, CDR2 SMNVEV (reference sequence). V gave up 3 bases and J gave up 2 bases, with 7 bases separating them. The CDR3 contains 13 residues. This CDR3 reads CASSLTPQETQYF. CDR3 coding DNA: TGTGCCAGCAGTTTGACTCCACAAGAGACCCAGTACTTC.

The chain is built from TRBV5-5 and TRBJ1-5, with D perhaps matching TRBD1 (6 bases). There are 17 residues in the CDR3. V was cut by 1 base and J by 0 bases, with 14 bases left in between. CDR1 and CDR2 from the germline V gene are SGHKS and YYEKEE (reference sequence). The CDR3 here is CASSLKQGDGSNQPQHF. CDR3 nucleotides: TGTGCCAGCAGCTTGAAACAGGGTGACGGTAGCAATCAGCCCCAGCATTTT.

The V call is TRBV5-1, the J call TRBJ2-3, with no clear D. The CDR3 contains 12 residues. The V end lost 3 bases, the J end lost 1 base, and 3 bases lay between the germline ends. Germline loops: CDR1 SGHRS, CDR2 YFSETQ. The CDR3 DNA sequence: TGCGCCAGCAGCTCGGGCACAGATACGCAGTATTTT. This gives the protein CASSSGTDTQYF.

J is TRBJ1-3 and V is TRBV6-6, with a weak D call TRBD1 (6 bases). The V gene lost 5 bases and the J gene lost 2 bases, with 10 bases spanning the gap. Per the germline V gene, CDR1 is MNHNY and CDR2 is SVGAGI (reference sequence). The CDR3 consists of 14 residues. The CDR3 DNA is TGTGCCAGCAGTCCAGGGGAAACTGGAAACACCATATATTTT. Encoded protein: CASSPGETGNTIYF.

This chain links TRBV14 with TRBJ1-3, with unresolved D. The V end was cut by 4 bases, the J end by 4 bases, with 11 bases between. The CDR3 is 14 residues long. Germline-derived CDR1 and CDR2 are SGHDN and FVKESK. The CDR3 here is CASSPHMSGNTIYF. CDR3 bases: TGTGCCAGCAGCCCCCACATGTCGGGAAACACCATATATTTT. The variable domain in full, with the rest retrieved from reference TRBV14 and TRBJ1-3, is EAGVTQFPSHSVIEKGQTVTLRCDPISGHDNLYWYRRVMGKEIKFLLHFVKESKQDESGMPNNRFLAERTGGTYSTLKVQPAELEDSGVYFCASSPHMSGNTIYFGEGSWLTVV.

This clone was seen a single time. This sample includes further DNA sequences coding for the same CDR3. The rearrangement uses TRBV7-9 and TRBJ1-4, with D maybe TRBD1 (5 bases). The CDR3 is 14 amino acids. CDR1 SEHNR and CDR2 FQNEAQ come from the germline V gene (reference sequence). Trimming took 5 bases from V and 4 from J, leaving 11 bases between them. CDR3: CASSLDRYNEKLFF. The CDR3 DNA reads TGTGCCAGCAGCCTCGACAGATATAATGAAAAACTGTTTTTT. The full variable domain, completed using reference TRBV7-9 and TRBJ1-4, is DTGVSQNPRHKITKRGQNVTFRCDPISEHNRLYWYRQTLGQGPEFLTYFQNEAQLEKSRLLSDRFSAERPKGSFSTLEIQRTEQGDSAMYLCASSLDRYNEKLFFGSGTQLSVL.

This chain uses TRBV5-1 with TRBJ1-1; 9 nucleotides line up with TRBD1. CDR1 SGHRS and CDR2 YFSETQ come from the germline V gene. The CDR3 runs to 16 residues. Germline trimming cut 0 bases from V and 6 bases from J; bases unmatched to any gene: 9. As DNA, the CDR3 is TGCGCCAGCAGCTTGGCCGGGACAGGGTCGGGGGCTGAAGCTTTCTTT. Translating it yields CASSLAGTGSGAEAFF.

V is TRBV5-1 and J is TRBJ2-2; perhaps TRBD1 as D (6 bases). The CDR3 extends over 16 amino acids. Germline lookup yields CDR1 SGHRS and CDR2 YFSETQ. The V end lost 4 bases, the J end lost 1 base, and 14 bases lay between the germline ends. CDR3 coding DNA: TGCGCCAGCAGCCCAGGGGCAAGCGGGAACACCGGGGAGCTGTTTTTT. Protein: CASSPGASGNTGELFF.

This chain uses TRBV6-6 with TRBJ1-1, with no clear D. Trimming shortened V by 6 bases and J by 0 bases, and 14 bases separated the two germline ends. This CDR3 comprises 15 residues. The germline CDR1 and CDR2 sequences are MNHNY and SVGAGI (reference sequence). CDR3 residues: CASSRTDSVNTEAFF. DNA of the CDR3: TGTGCCAGCAGCCGTACCGACTCGGTGAACACTGAAGCTTTCTTT.